The 2 T cell receptor beta chains below all came from one sample that was sequenced in a study of T-cell memory formation after mild COVID-19 (dated by TCRdb to 2020 to 2023). The library was built by means of 5' RACE. Sequencing was performed on an Illumina NovaSeq 6000. TCRdb passed the public sequencing reads through fastp at Q25 and MiXCR, retaining productive beta sequences. CDR3 protein sequences are deduplicated, and each keeps its most common genes and DNA. The sample table records roughly 350,000 distinct CDR3 sequences; about 13% of these occur just once. In total, the top ten clones hold roughly 20% of the sample. The sequencing input was PBMCs or a T cell subset sorted from them (not recorded which). These receptors all come from a man between 18 and 35 years old who had mild COVID-19 (a few samples of this study predate the infection). The sample titles of this study are shuffled in the database, so cell type and time point are left out; the donor was told from shared clones.

Remarks on this clonotype: The junction differs from germline at one of its ends, possibly a read error. The chain links TRBV7-2 to TRBJ1-2; D is unclear. The CDR3 runs to 13 residues. Germline CDR1 and CDR2: SGHTA and FQGNSA. DNA of the CDR3: TGTGCCAGCAGCCCCTATCCGGACTATGGCTACGCCTTC. It yields the protein CASSPYPDYGYAF.

This clonotype has a handful of counts. The chain is built from TRBV10-3 and TRBJ2-5; 7 nucleotides align to TRBD1. This CDR3 is 14 amino acids long. Unmatched junction bases numbered 5, after V lost 4 bases and J lost 3 bases. The germline V gene encodes CDR1 ENHRY and CDR2 SYGVKD. CDR3 region: CAISGRQGEETQYF. The DNA for the CDR3 is TGTGCCATCAGTGGCCGGCAGGGGGAAGAGACCCAGTACTTC.